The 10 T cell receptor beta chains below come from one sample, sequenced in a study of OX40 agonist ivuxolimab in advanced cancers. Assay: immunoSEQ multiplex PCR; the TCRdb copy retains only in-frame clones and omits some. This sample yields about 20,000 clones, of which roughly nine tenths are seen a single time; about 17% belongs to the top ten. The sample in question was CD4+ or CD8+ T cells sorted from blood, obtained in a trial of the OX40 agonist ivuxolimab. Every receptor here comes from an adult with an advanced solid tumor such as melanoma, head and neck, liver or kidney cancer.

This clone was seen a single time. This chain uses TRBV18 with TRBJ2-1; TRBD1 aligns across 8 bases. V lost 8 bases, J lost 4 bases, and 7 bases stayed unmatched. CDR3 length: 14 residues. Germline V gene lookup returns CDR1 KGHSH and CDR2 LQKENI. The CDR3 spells CASLRDRQYNEQFF. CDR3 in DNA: TGTGCCAGCCTCCGGGACAGGCAATACAATGAGCAGTTCTTC.

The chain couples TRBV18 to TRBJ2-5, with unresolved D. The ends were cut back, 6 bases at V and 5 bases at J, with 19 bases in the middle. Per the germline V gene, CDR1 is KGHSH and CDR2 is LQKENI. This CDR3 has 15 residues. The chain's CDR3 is CASSARSIRSETQYF. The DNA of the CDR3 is TGTGCCAGCTCGGCCAGGAGTATTCGGTCGGAGACCCAGTACTTC.

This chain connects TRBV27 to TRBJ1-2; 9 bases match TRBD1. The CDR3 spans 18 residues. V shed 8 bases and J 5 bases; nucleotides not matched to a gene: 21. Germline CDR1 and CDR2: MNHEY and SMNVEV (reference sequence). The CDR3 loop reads CASGIGKNRGPGEYGYTF. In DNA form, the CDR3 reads TGTGCCAGCGGAATCGGAAAAAACAGGGGGCCGGGGGAGTATGGCTACACCTTC.

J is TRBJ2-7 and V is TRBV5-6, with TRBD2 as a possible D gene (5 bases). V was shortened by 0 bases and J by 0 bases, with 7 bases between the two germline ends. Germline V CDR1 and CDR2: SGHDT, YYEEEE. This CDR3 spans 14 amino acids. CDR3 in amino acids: CASSLGGSSYEQYF. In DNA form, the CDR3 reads TGTGCCAGCAGCTTGGGAGGGAGCTCCTACGAGCAGTACTTC.

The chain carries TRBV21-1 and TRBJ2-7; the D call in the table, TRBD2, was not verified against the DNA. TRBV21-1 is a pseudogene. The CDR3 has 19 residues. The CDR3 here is CASSKGVGTSGDRSYEQYF. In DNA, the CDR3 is TGTGCCAGCAGCAAAGGTGTAGGGACTAGCGGGGACAGGTCCTACGAGCAGTACTTC.

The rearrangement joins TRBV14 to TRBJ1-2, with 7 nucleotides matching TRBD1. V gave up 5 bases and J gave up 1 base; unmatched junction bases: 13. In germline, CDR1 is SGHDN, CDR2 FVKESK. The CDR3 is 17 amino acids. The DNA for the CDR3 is TGTGCCAGCAGCGGCATAACAGGGGTCCCCTTTAACTATGGCTACACCTTC. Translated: CASSGITGVPFNYGYTF. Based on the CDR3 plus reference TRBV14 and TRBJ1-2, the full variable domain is EAGVTQFPSHSVIEKGQTVTLRCDPISGHDNLYWYRRVMGKEIKFLLHFVKESKQDESGMPNNRFLAERTGGTYSTLKVQPAELEDSGVYFCASSGITGVPFNYGYTFGSGTRLTVV.

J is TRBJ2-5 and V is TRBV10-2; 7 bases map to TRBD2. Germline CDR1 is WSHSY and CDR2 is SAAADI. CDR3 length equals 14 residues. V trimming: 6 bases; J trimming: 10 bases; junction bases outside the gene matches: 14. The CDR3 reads CASSPVTAGTDQYF. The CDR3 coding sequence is TGCGCCAGCAGCCCCGTGACAGCGGGGACGGACCAGTACTTC.

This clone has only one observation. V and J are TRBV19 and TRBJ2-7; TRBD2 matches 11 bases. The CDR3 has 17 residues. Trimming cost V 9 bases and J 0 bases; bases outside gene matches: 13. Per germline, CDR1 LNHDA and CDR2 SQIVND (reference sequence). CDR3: CASTESSGGPSSYEQYF. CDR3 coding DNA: TGTGCCAGCACCGAGTCTAGCGGGGGGCCGAGCTCCTACGAGCAGTACTTC.

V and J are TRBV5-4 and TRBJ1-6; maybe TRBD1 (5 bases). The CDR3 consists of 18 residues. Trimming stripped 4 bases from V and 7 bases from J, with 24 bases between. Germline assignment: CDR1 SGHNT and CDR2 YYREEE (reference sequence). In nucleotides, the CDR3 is TGTGCCAGCAGCCCCCGACAGCGGGGTGGCCTCTCCAATTCACCCCTCCACTTT. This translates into CASSPRQRGGLSNSPLHF.

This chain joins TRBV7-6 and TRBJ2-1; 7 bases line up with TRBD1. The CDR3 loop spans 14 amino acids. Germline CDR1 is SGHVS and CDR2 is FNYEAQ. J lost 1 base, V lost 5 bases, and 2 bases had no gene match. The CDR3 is CASSLGQSYNEQFF. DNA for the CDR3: TGTGCCAGCAGCCTGGGACAGTCCTACAATGAGCAGTTCTTC. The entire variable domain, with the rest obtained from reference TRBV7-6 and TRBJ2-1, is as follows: GAGVSQSPRYKVTKRGQDVALRCDPISGHVSLYWYRQALGQGPEFLTYFNYEAQQDKSGLPNDRFSAERPEGSISTLTIQRTEQRDSAMYRCASSLGQSYNEQFFGPGTRLTVL.